This T cell receptor beta chain was identified in a study of shared clonotypes between healthy human individuals. On the study more broadly: CD4 naive and memory got three plates each, CD8 naive two, CD8 memory one.

CDR3 length: 14 amino acids. Looked up from germline, CDR1 is MNHNY and CDR2 is SVGAGI (reference sequence). With 5 bases removed from V and 6 bases from J, the gap between germline ends came to 16 bases. Data came from immunoSEQ multiplex PCR; TCRdb stores just in-frame clones and leaves some out. The table includes some 800,000 clones, over 90% detected once. Naive CD8 cells lacked CD45RO, underwent positive selection for CCR7 and left out terminally differentiated effector memory CD45RA+ cells. Concerning this clone: Its antigen remains unknown.

Findings and caveats of the study: It was anticipated that sequencing depth would influence how many clonotypes donors shared. Against clonotypes common to all four donors, non-shared ones had lower generation probabilities. Shared across a handful of donors were 4% to 5% of the naive CD4 clonotypes.

This TCR was recovered from a young man in good health. The chain is built from TRBV6-6 and TRBJ1-1; D call uncertain. Sequenced input: naive CD8+ T cells sorted from blood. Written as DNA, the CDR3 is TGTGCCAGCAGTCAATCAACATCCCCCCCTGAAGCTTTCTTT. This sequence encodes CASSQSTSPPEAFF.